The 6 T cell receptor beta chains reported below all come from one sample, sequenced in a study of blood T cell repertoires in COVID-19. Produced via immunoSEQ multiplex PCR; TCRdb's table is partial and in-frame only. The table includes 250,000 to 300,000 clones, 87% detected once. Sequencing input: peripheral blood. The source of these receptors is a woman in her forties or fifties who had recovered from COVID-19.

This clone was picked up one time. As DNA, the CDR3 is TGCGCCAGCAGCCATAGGCGGGCCTTGGGGGGGGAGCAGTACTTC. Translation gives CASSHRRALGGEQYF. The V gene is TRBV4-3, the J gene TRBJ2-7; 7 positions agree with TRBD2. The CDR3 covers 15 residues. Per the germline V gene, CDR1 is LGHNA and CDR2 is YSLEER. V lost 3 bases, J lost 7 bases, and 12 bases stayed unmatched.

This sequence joins TRBV9 and TRBJ1-6; 7 nucleotides align to TRBD1. The CDR3 is made up of 16 amino acids. J lost 10 bases, V lost 4 bases, and 14 bases had no gene match. Germline-derived CDR1 and CDR2 are SGDLS and YYNGEE. The DNA of the CDR3 is TGTGCCAGCAGCCCCTCTCCGGGGACAGTCTGGTCACCCCTCCACTTT. Translating gives CASSPSPGTVWSPLHF.

The CDR3 sequence is CASSPPGQYYTEAFF. The DNA of the CDR3 is TGTGCCAGCAGCCCACCGGGACAGTACTACACTGAAGCTTTCTTT. This sequence joins TRBV7-9 and TRBJ1-1; TRBD1 matches at 7 bases. Trimming at V came to 5 bases and at J to 3 bases, leaving 9 bases not matched to a gene. Per the germline V gene, CDR1 is SEHNR and CDR2 is FQNEAQ (reference sequence). CDR3 length: 15 residues.

J is TRBJ1-2 and V is TRBV29-1, with D perhaps matching TRBD1 (6 bases). The length of the CDR3 is 15 residues. V shed 3 bases and J shed 0 bases, with 14 bases lying between them. The germline V gene encodes CDR1 SQVTM and CDR2 ANQGSEA. The CDR3 region is CSVDRSTGTNYGYTF. DNA for the CDR3: TGCAGCGTTGATCGTTCAACAGGGACTAACTATGGCTACACCTTC.

The rearrangement uses TRBV30 and TRBJ2-2, with TRBD1 identical over 8 bases. Germline-derived CDR1 and CDR2 are GTSNPN and SVGIG (reference sequence). The J segment lost 7 bases and the V segment lost 7 bases, leaving 5 bases of the junction unmatched. The CDR3 is made up of 12 amino acids. Written as DNA, the CDR3 is TGTGCCTCCCCAGGGGGCGGCGGGGAGCTGTTTTTT. Translating gives CASPGGGGELFF.

Of note for this clone: The sample carries other DNA sequences with the same CDR3. The chain employs TRBV11-3 and TRBJ2-1; a weak D match, TRBD2 (5 bases). Deletions cut 1 base from V and 4 bases from J, with 5 bases between. Germline values: CDR1 SGHNT, CDR2 YENEEA. There are 13 residues in the CDR3. CDR3: CASSLGGYNEQFF. The CDR3 region has the DNA TGTGCCAGCAGCTTAGGAGGGTACAATGAGCAGTTCTTC.